Listed below are T cell receptor beta chains from one sample, sequenced in a study of blood T cell repertoires in COVID-19. The assay was immunoSEQ multiplex PCR, and TCRdb's table has in-frame clones only and misses some. The sample holds tens of thousands of clones, 70% to 90% seen once. The sequenced sample consisted of peripheral blood. Receptor source: a human donor in a cohort sampled during active COVID-19. CDR3s include the opening cysteine and the closing phenylalanine or tryptophan. D genes are given only for firm matches. Size is omitted from some rows. Given values are once, few, many or a class for expanded clones.

>TRBV16|TRBJ2-2|.|TRBD2|14
CASRPLAGVGELFF
TGTGCCAGCAGACCACTAGCGGGAGTTGGGGAGCTGTTTTTT
>TRBV16|TRBJ1-2|.|.|16
CASSQKPTGLNYGYTF
TGTGCCAGCAGCCAAAAACCCACAGGGCTTAACTATGGCTACACCTTC
>TRBV5-1|TRBJ2-3|.|.|15
CASSPGTGGPDTQYF
TGCGCCAGCAGCCCTGGTACGGGGGGCCCAGATACGCAGTATTTT
>TRBV5-5|TRBJ1-5|.|.|14
CASSFQGSYQPQHF
TGTGCCAGCAGCTTCCAGGGTTCGTATCAGCCCCAGCATTTT
>TRBV25-1|TRBJ2-7|.|TRBD2|15
CASSDLAGETYEQYF
TGTGCCAGCAGTGACCTAGCGGGGGAGACCTACGAGCAGTACTTC
>TRBV11-1|TRBJ2-1|.|.|14
CASSLGARSNEQFF
TGTGCCAGCAGCTTAGGCGCGCGTTCAAATGAGCAGTTCTTC
>TRBV5-1|TRBJ2-7|once|TRBD1|15
CASSLPGQEFYEQYF
TGCGCCAGCAGCTTACCGGGACAGGAGTTCTACGAGCAGTACTTC
>TRBV2|TRBJ2-2|.|TRBD1|14
CASSGQGDTGELFF
TGTGCCAGCAGCGGACAGGGAGACACCGGGGAGCTGTTTTTT
>TRBV5-1|TRBJ1-3|.|.|16
CASSLEGPTGGNTIYF
TGCGCCAGCAGCTTGGAAGGGCCAACGGGAGGAAACACCATATATTTT
>TRBV5-1|TRBJ2-7|.|TRBD1|16
CASSLDSRQGFDEQYF
TGCGCCAGCAGCTTGGATTCGCGACAGGGGTTCGACGAGCAGTACTTC
>TRBV9|TRBJ1-1|.|.|13
CASSVDGQSEAFF
TGTGCCAGCAGCGTCGACGGACAGTCTGAAGCTTTCTTT
>TRBV7-3|TRBJ2-2|.|.|13
CASSPRNTGELFF
TGTGCCAGCAGCCCCAGGAACACCGGGGAGCTGTTTTTT
>TRBV25-1|TRBJ1-1|.|.|14
CASSPVLRSTEAFF
TGTGCCAGCAGCCCCGTTCTAAGGAGCACTGAAGCTTTCTTT
>TRBV5-5|TRBJ2-7|.|TRBD1|13
CASSLPGQEVQYF
TGTGCCAGCAGCTTACCGGGACAGGAGGTGCAGTACTTC
>TRBV5-1|TRBJ1-1|.|TRBD1|14
CASSVGTAGTEAFF
TGCGCCAGCAGCGTTGGGACAGCAGGAACTGAAGCTTTCTTT
>TRBV7-9|TRBJ1-1|.|.|16
CASSPSTRLPNTEAFF
TGTGCCAGCAGCCCTTCGACGAGGCTTCCGAACACTGAAGCTTTCTTT
>TRBV5-8|TRBJ1-1|.|.|13
CASSFNSRTEAFF
TGTGCCAGCAGCTTTAATTCCCGTACTGAAGCTTTCTTT
>TRBV24-1|TRBJ1-1|.|.|12
CATSDPGGEAFF
TGTGCCACCAGTGATCCCGGGGGTGAAGCTTTCTTT
>TRBV5-6|TRBJ1-2|.|TRBD1|14
CASSRDRTIYGYTF
TGTGCCAGCAGCAGGGACAGGACTATCTATGGCTACACCTTC
>TRBV24-1|TRBJ2-5|once|TRBD1|16
CATSDPRTGGQETQYF
TGTGCCACCAGTGATCCCCGGACAGGGGGCCAAGAGACCCAGTACTTC
>TRBV10-2|TRBJ2-1|.|TRBD2|15
CASSEQRGSYNEQFF
TGCGCCAGCAGTGAACAGCGGGGGTCCTACAATGAGCAGTTCTTC
>TRBV5-1|TRBJ2-5|.|.|14
CASSLRVGQETQYF
TGCGCCAGCAGCTTGCGGGTGGGTCAAGAGACCCAGTACTTC
>TRBV4-2|TRBJ2-3|.|TRBD1|15
CASSQPGQNTDTQYF
TGTGCCAGCAGCCAGCCGGGACAGAACACAGATACGCAGTATTTT
>TRBV2|TRBJ2-5|.|TRBD2|17
CASSAGLASGGAETQYF
TGTGCCAGCAGTGCGGGTTTGGCTAGCGGGGGGGCAGAGACCCAGTACTTC
>TRBV29-1|TRBJ2-1|once|TRBD1|13
CSVGQGSYNEQFF
TGCAGCGTTGGACAGGGATCCTACAATGAGCAGTTCTTC
>TRBV7-2|TRBJ2-7|.|.|13
CASRGAETYEQYF
TGTGCCAGCAGGGGAGCGGAAACCTACGAGCAGTACTTC
>TRBV9|TRBJ1-1|.|.|16
CASSVARHFTNTEAFF
TGTGCCAGCAGCGTAGCTCGACATTTTACGAACACTGAAGCTTTCTTT
>TRBV7-6|TRBJ1-6|.|.|14
CASRSPRANSPLHF
TGTGCCAGCAGGTCCCCCAGGGCAAATTCACCCCTCCACTTT
>TRBV15|TRBJ1-2|.|.|13
CATSREWGGGYTF
TGTGCCACCAGCAGAGAATGGGGGGGAGGCTACACCTTC
>TRBV11-1|TRBJ2-2|.|.|13
CASSVRTAGELFF
TGTGCCAGCAGCGTACGGACAGCCGGGGAGCTGTTTTTT
>TRBV6-2/TRBV6-3|TRBJ1-2|few|TRBD1|14
CASSTGGHAYGYTF
TGTGCCAGCAGTACAGGGGGCCACGCCTATGGCTACACCTTC
>TRBV9|TRBJ2-3|.|TRBD2|21
CASSVSAPASGGPLRTDTQYF
TGTGCCAGCAGCGTATCGGCTCCAGCTAGCGGGGGACCCCTTCGCACAGATACGCAGTATTTT
>TRBV6-6|TRBJ1-5|.|.|16
CASSYSRRGGNQPQHF
TGTGCCAGCAGTTACTCCCGGCGGGGTGGCAATCAGCCCCAGCATTTT
>TRBV19|TRBJ1-1|.|TRBD1|14
CASSIDQGDTEAFF
TGTGCCAGTAGTATAGACCAGGGGGACACTGAAGCTTTCTTT
>TRBV3-1/TRBV3-2|TRBJ1-2|.|.|13
CASSQTGNYGYTF
TGTGCCAGCAGCCAAACGGGTAACTATGGCTACACCTTC
>TRBV5-1|TRBJ2-1|once|TRBD2|17
CASSLGGTSGSYNEQFF
TGCGCCAGCAGCTTGGGAGGGACTAGCGGATCCTACAATGAGCAGTTCTTC
>TRBV3-1/TRBV3-2|TRBJ2-3|once|TRBD2|20
CASSQEYSLAGVWGTDTQYF
TGTGCCAGCAGCCAAGAGTATTCACTAGCGGGAGTTTGGGGCACAGATACGCAGTATTTT
>TRBV6-5|TRBJ1-2|.|.|14
CASSYLTQGYGYTF
TGTGCCAGCAGTTACCTAACCCAGGGCTATGGCTACACCTTC
>TRBV20-1|TRBJ2-2|.|TRBD1|11
CSARDDRDLFF
TGCAGTGCTAGAGACGACAGGGACCTGTTTTTT
>TRBV4-1|TRBJ2-7|.|TRBD1|15
CASSQNAGQGYEQYF
TGCGCCAGCAGCCAAAACGCCGGACAGGGCTACGAGCAGTACTTC
>TRBV28|TRBJ1-2|.|.|15
CASSFPGHGHYGYTF
TGTGCCAGCAGTTTTCCGGGACACGGACACTATGGCTACACCTTC
>TRBV28|TRBJ2-1|.|TRBD2|16
CASSRFRGLAGNEQFF
TGTGCCAGCAGCAGGTTTCGGGGACTAGCGGGCAATGAGCAGTTCTTC
>TRBV5-1|TRBJ1-4|.|.|13
CASSLEAGEKLFF
TGCGCCAGCAGCTTGGAGGCAGGGGAAAAACTGTTTTTT
>TRBV5-1|TRBJ1-1|.|.|14
CASSVSPVNTEAFF
TGCGCCAGCAGCGTAAGTCCGGTGAACACTGAAGCTTTCTTT
>TRBV14|TRBJ2-1|.|TRBD1|13
CASRPGQGGEQFF
TGTGCCAGCAGGCCGGGACAGGGAGGGGAGCAGTTCTTC
>TRBV2|TRBJ1-5|.|.|15
CASSENGVRGQPQHF
TGTGCCAGCAGTGAAAACGGAGTACGAGGTCAGCCCCAGCATTTT
>TRBV5-5|TRBJ2-3|.|.|15
CASSWTGVATDTQYF
TGTGCCAGCAGCTGGACCGGGGTAGCCACAGATACGCAGTATTTT
>TRBV23-1|TRBJ2-5|once|TRBD2|19
CASSQSLLAGGQGQETQYF
TGCGCCAGCAGTCAATCCCTTCTAGCGGGGGGCCAAGGACAAGAGACCCAGTACTTC
>TRBV19|TRBJ2-7|once|.|14
CASSPTELSYEQYF
TGTGCCAGTAGTCCGACAGAACTTTCCTACGAGCAGTACTTC
>TRBV24-1|TRBJ1-2|.|.|16
CATSDPTAGRFSGYTF
TGTGCCACCAGTGATCCCACGGCAGGGCGTTTCTCTGGCTACACCTTC
>TRBV15|TRBJ2-7|once|.|13
CATSKRGQDEQYF
TGTGCCACCAGCAAGCGGGGACAGGACGAGCAGTACTTC
>TRBV29-1|TRBJ2-1|.|.|13
CSVSLATTVEQFF
TGCAGCGTTTCGTTAGCGACAACTGTAGAGCAGTTCTTC